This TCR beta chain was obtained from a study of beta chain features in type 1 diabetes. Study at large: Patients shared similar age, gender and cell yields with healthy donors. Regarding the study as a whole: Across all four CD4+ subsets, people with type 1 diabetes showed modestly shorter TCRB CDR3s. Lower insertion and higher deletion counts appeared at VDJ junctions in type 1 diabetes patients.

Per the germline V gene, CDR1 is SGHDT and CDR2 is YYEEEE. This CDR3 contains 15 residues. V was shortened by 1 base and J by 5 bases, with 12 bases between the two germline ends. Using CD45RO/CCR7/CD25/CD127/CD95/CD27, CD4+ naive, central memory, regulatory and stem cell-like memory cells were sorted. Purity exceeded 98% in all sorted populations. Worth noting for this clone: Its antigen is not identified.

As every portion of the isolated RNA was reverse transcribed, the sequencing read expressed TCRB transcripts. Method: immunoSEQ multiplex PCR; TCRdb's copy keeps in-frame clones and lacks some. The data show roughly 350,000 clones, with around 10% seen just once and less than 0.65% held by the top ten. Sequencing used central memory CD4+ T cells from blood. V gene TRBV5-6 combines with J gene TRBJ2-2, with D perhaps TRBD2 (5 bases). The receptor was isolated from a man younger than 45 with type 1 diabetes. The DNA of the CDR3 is TGTGCCAGCAGCTTGAAGGGAGTTGAAACCGGGGAGCTGTTTTTT. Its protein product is CASSLKGVETGELFF.